This is a list of T cell receptor beta chains from one sample in a study of blood T cells in healthy people across ages. From the 5' RACE reads, TCRdb called clonotypes with MiXCR, one entry per CDR3 protein. The table shows 1,500,000 or so distinct CDR3 sequences, with approximately 43% occurring only once. Sequencing input: blood. Every receptor here comes from a woman younger than 35 in good health. Each CDR3 is given with its conserved first and last residue. The order of the fields is V gene, J gene, clone size, D gene, CDR3 DNA, CDR3 protein. D genes are given only for firm matches. Only some rows state a clone size, as once, few, many or a class for expanded clones.

v_gene: TRBV20-1; j_gene: TRBJ2-5; abundance: few; d_gene: .; CDR3nt: TGCAGTGCTAGAGGTTACAATGAGCAGTACTTC; CDR3aa: CSARGYNEQYF
v_gene: TRBV20-1; j_gene: TRBJ2-5; abundance: few; d_gene: TRBD2; CDR3nt: TGCAGTGCTAGGGGAGGGTCAGAGACCCAGTACTTC; CDR3aa: CSARGGSETQYF
v_gene: TRBV28; j_gene: TRBJ2-7; abundance: few; d_gene: TRBD1; CDR3nt: TGTGCCAGCAGTTTAGACTCACGGACAGGCTACGAGCAGTACTTC; CDR3aa: CASSLDSRTGYEQYF
v_gene: TRBV12-3/TRBV12-4; j_gene: TRBJ2-1; abundance: .; d_gene: .; CDR3nt: TGTGCCAGCAGTTTACGGCGGTGGGACAATGAGCAGTTCTTC; CDR3aa: CASSLRRWDNEQFF
v_gene: TRBV27; j_gene: TRBJ1-1; abundance: few; d_gene: .; CDR3nt: TGTGCCAGCAGTTTCCAGGGGTCAGGCACTGAAGCTTTCTTT; CDR3aa: CASSFQGSGTEAFF
v_gene: TRBV7-9; j_gene: TRBJ2-7; abundance: .; d_gene: .; CDR3nt: TGTGCCAGCAGCCGGCCTCGCTACGAGCAGTACTTC; CDR3aa: CASSRPRYEQYF
v_gene: TRBV28; j_gene: TRBJ2-1; abundance: once; d_gene: .; CDR3nt: TGTGCCAGCAGTTTCGGGGGGCATAGTGAGCAGTTCTTC; CDR3aa: CASSFGGHSEQFF
v_gene: TRBV4-2; j_gene: TRBJ2-7; abundance: .; d_gene: .; CDR3nt: TGTGCCAGCAGCCAAGGAGTTGCGGAGATCAATGAGCAGTACTTC; CDR3aa: CASSQGVAEINEQYF
v_gene: TRBV27; j_gene: TRBJ1-2; abundance: .; d_gene: .; CDR3nt: TGTGCCAGCAGTGGATCGACAGACTATGGCTACACCTTC; CDR3aa: CASSGSTDYGYTF
v_gene: TRBV6-1; j_gene: TRBJ1-4; abundance: few; d_gene: .; CDR3nt: TGTGCCAGCAGTGAAGCGGGGACTGGTGAAAAACTGTTTTTT; CDR3aa: CASSEAGTGEKLFF
v_gene: TRBV5-6; j_gene: TRBJ2-5; abundance: few; d_gene: .; CDR3nt: TGTGCCAGCAGCTTGCCTCAGGGCTTTCAAGAGACCCAGTACTTC; CDR3aa: CASSLPQGFQETQYF
v_gene: TRBV27; j_gene: TRBJ2-7; abundance: .; d_gene: .; CDR3nt: TGTGCCAGCAGGGGTGAGGGACCTAACTACGAGCAGTACTTC; CDR3aa: CASRGEGPNYEQYF
v_gene: TRBV7-3; j_gene: TRBJ2-3; abundance: few; d_gene: .; CDR3nt: TGTGCCAGCAGCTTACTGACAGCTAGCACAGATACGCAGTATTTT; CDR3aa: CASSLLTASTDTQYF
v_gene: TRBV11-2; j_gene: TRBJ1-1; abundance: .; d_gene: TRBD1; CDR3nt: TGTGCCAGCAGCCCTACTGACAGGGGTGAAGCTTTCTTT; CDR3aa: CASSPTDRGEAFF
v_gene: TRBV27; j_gene: TRBJ2-1; abundance: .; d_gene: .; CDR3nt: TGTGCCAGCACCTCTCAGCCAGCCTCCTACAATGAGCAGTTCTTC; CDR3aa: CASTSQPASYNEQFF
v_gene: TRBV7-2; j_gene: TRBJ2-7; abundance: .; d_gene: .; CDR3nt: TGTGCCAGCAGCTTAGGGCTGGCGCGCAACACCTACGAGCAGTACTTC; CDR3aa: CASSLGLARNTYEQYF